This T cell receptor beta chain is from a study of CD8 T cells in ankylosing spondylitis. The study, taken as a whole, reports: Reportedly, significant enrichment of disease-linked clones occurred in matched ankylosing spondylitis synovial fluid. A motif of several highly homologous TCR beta variants was seen as apparently characteristic of ankylosing spondylitis blood.

TCRdb re-derived calls from the 5' RACE reads in MiXCR, one entry per CDR3 protein. This sample has 160,000 or so distinct CDR3 sequences, with 8.5% to 10% found just once. Turning to this clonotype: What it binds is unknown.

The specimen sequenced was blood, either unsorted or a sorted T cell fraction (not recorded which). The receptor was isolated from a female donor with ankylosing spondylitis or in good health (not recorded which).

The CDR3 here is CASSAGGRPGEQFF. CDR3 coding DNA: TGTGCCAGCAGTGCGGGAGGCCGACCGGGCGAGCAGTTCTTC. The chain joins TRBV6-1 to TRBJ2-1; 7 bases map to TRBD2. The germline CDR1 and CDR2 sequences are MNHNS and SASEGT. J was trimmed by 10 bases and V by 4 bases; bases with no gene match: 10. This CDR3 is built from 14 residues.